This T cell receptor (beta chain) was captured in a study of regulatory T cells in long-lasting Graves disease. General observations from the study: Persistent Graves' patients showed reduced TCR diversity versus newly diagnosed patients. The study found persistent patients shared more public clonotypes (2,741) than new patients (roughly 880).

Time point in this sample: persistent/refractory GD, antithyroid drugs over 5 years with positive TRAb. PBMC RNA was the source of the TCR library. Building of the TCR beta libraries involved iRepertoire HTBI primers and Arm-PCR of CDR3 regions. TCRdb re-called the multiplex PCR reads through MiXCR, storing one row per CDR3 protein. The repertoire holds roughly 500,000 distinct CDR3 sequences, with under 25% as singletons. The CDR3 length is 11 residues. Germline V gives CDR1 SGHAT, CDR2 FQNNGV. This clonotype has a count of ten or more. Its cognate antigen is unknown. One end of the junction varies from germline; a read error may be responsible.

V and J are TRBV11-2 and TRBJ2-7; 9 nucleotides agree with TRBD1. The sample in question was peripheral blood mononuclear cells (PBMCs), obtained when the disease was refractory, from a patient treated with antithyroid drugs. The TCR was taken from a female donor with Graves disease. CDR3 region: CASSSRTGAHF. In nucleotides, the CDR3 is TGTGCCAGCAGCTCCAGGACAGGGGCCCACTTC.